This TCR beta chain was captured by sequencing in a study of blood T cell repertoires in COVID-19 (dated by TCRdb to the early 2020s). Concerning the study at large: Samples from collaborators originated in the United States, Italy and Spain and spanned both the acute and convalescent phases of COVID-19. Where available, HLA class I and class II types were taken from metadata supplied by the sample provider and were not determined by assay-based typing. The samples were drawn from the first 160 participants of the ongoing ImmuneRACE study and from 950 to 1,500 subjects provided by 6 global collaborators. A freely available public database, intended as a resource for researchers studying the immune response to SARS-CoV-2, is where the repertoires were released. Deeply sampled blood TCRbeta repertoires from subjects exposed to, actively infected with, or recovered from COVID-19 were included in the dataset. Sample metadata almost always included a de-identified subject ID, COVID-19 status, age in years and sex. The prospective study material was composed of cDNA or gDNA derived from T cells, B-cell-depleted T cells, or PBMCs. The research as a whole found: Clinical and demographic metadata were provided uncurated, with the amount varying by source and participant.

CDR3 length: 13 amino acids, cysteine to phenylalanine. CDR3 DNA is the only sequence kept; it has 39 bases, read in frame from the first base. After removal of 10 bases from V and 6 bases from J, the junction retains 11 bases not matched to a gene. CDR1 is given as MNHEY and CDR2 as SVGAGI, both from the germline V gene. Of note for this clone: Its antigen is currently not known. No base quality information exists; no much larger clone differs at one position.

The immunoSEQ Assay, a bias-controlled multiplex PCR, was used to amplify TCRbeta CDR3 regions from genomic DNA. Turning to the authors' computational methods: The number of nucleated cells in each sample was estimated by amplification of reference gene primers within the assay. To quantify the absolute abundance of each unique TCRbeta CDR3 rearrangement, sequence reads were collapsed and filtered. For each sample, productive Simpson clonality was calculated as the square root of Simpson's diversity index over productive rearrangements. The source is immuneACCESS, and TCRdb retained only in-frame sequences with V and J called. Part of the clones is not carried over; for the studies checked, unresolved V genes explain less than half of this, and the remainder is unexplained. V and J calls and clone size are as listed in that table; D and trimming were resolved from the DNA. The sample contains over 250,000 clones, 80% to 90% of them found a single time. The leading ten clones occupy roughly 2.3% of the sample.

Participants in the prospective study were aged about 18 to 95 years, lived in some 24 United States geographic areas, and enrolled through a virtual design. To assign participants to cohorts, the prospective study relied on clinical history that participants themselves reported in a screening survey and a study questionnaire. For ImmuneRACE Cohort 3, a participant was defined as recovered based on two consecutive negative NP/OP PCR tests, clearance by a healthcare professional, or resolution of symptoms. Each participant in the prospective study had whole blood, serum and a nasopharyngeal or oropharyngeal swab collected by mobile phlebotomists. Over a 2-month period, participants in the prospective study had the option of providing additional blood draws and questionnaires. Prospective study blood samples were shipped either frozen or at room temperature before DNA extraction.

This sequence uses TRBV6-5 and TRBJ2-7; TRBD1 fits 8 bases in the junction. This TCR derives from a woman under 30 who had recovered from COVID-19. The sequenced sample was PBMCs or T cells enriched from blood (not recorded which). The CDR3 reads CATARQGTGEQYF. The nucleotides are TGTGCCACTGCGCGACAGGGGACGGGCGAGCAGTACTTC.